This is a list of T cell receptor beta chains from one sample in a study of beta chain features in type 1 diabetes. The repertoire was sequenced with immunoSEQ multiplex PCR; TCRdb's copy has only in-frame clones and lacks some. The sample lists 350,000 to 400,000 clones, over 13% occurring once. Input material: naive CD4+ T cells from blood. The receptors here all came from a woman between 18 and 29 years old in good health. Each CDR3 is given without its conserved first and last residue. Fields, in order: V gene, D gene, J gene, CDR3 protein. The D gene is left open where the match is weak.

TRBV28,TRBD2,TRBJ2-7,ASRLAGPSYEQY
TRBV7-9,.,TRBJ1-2,ASSPSTDGSGDYGYT
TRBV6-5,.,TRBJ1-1,ASSSNSMNTEAF
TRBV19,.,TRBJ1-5,ASKETEFHQPQH
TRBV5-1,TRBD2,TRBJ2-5,ASIPSSGIQETQY
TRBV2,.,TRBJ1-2,ASSPTGPDYGYT
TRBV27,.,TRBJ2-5,ASRYNRVSETQY
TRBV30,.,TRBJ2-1,AWSRRANEQF
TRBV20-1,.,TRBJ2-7,SAYRAHEQY
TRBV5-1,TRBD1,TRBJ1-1,ASSSWTGRSEAF
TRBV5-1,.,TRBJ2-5,ASSFGIGLAETPPFY
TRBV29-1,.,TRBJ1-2,SVEKEGYKYGYT
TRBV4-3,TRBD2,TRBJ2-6,ASSPGGSGANVLT
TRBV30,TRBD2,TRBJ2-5,ASGLVETQY
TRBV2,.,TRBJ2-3,ASTQSTSTDTQY
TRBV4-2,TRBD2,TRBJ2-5,ASSQAAREVSETQY
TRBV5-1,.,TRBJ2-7,ASSWGGGSSYEQY
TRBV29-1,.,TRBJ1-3,SVVRGAASGNTIY
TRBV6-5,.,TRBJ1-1,AGVDTEAF
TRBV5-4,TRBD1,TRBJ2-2,ASSLGLQGGTGELF
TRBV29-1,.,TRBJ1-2,SVERGFNYGYT
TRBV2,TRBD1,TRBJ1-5,ASKGQGVQPQH
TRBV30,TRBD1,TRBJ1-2,AWLAGTVVRGYT
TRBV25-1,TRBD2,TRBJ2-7,ASSVLTSGNYEQY
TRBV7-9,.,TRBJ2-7,ASSLVGGMDEQY
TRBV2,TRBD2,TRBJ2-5,ASSAGTSQETQY
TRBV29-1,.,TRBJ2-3,SVAPSSSTDTQY
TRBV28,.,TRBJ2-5,ASTQGSGVGQETQY
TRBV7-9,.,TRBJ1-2,ASSYAGRDGYT
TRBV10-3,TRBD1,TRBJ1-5,ATETGSSNQPQH
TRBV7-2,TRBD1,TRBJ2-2,ASSWTGTFTGELF
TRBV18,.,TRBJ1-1,ASSPQGSGGTEAF
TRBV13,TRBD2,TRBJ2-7,ASRVAGTSYEQY
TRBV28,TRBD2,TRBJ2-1,ASKLGLAGGYNEQF
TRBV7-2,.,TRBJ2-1,ASSLLLAANEQF
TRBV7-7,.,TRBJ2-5,ASSSGEETQY
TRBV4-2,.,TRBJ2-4,ASSQERPGVGIQY
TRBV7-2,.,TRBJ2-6,ASSLKGGSGANVLT
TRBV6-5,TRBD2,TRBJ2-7,ASSYRAGGGLGQY
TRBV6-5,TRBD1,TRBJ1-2,ASSRDRGEVGYT
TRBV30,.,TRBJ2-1,AWSVRLDYNEQF
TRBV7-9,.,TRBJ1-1,ASSLGGTGNTEAF
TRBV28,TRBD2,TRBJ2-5,ASSLGRLARYETQY
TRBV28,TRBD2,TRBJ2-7,GASGKYEQY
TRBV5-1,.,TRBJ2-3,ASSLKTRPGDTQY
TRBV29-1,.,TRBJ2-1,SFLVLRDSSRGSYNEQF
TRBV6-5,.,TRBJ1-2,ASSSDRGRGYT
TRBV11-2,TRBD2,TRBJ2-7,ASSSGGGLIYYEQY